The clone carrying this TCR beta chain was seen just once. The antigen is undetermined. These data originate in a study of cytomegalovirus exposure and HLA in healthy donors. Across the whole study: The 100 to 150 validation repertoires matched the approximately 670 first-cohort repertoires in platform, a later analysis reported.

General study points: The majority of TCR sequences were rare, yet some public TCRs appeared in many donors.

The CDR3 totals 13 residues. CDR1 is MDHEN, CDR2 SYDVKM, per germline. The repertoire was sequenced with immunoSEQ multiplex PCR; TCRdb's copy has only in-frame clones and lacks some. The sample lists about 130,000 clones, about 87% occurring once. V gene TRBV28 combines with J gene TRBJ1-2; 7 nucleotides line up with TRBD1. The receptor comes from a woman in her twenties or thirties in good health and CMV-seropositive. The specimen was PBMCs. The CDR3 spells CASGTGTDYGYTF. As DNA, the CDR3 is TGTGCATCAGGGACCGGGACAGATTATGGCTACACCTTC.